This TCR beta chain was obtained from a study of blood T cell repertoires in COVID-19. Background on the study: Italy, Spain and the United States were the sources of the convalescent and acute COVID-19 samples. Sources were T cells, B-cell-depleted T cells, or PBMCs; the material itself was cDNA or gDNA.

Measured with immunoSEQ multiplex PCR; TCRdb has only the in-frame clones, and not every one. The sample contains 150,000 to 200,000 clones, 86% of which appear only once. The CDR3 runs to 15 residues. Enrolled during active infection, Seattle patients were then followed longitudinally. The sequence was obtained from a woman in her fifties or sixties with COVID-19, enrolled during active disease. The chain is built from TRBV21-1 and TRBJ2-2; the listed D gene, TRBD1, was not tested against the DNA. TRBV21-1 is an annotated pseudogene. Sequenced material: peripheral blood. The CDR3 sequence: CASSPRTGPTGELFF. The CDR3 nucleotides are TGTGCCAGCAGCCCCCGGACAGGGCCTACCGGGGAGCTGTTTTTT.